These 23 T cell receptor beta chains were sequenced from one sample in a study of Tregs in tolerant kidney transplant recipients (dated by TCRdb to between 2017 and 2020). Library generation was performed with the immunoSEQ multiplex PCR assay. TCRdb stores this immuneACCESS table with in-frame sequences only. Part of the clones is absent; in the studies checked, under half of the shortfall reflects unresolved V genes, and no reason is known for the rest. This sample comprises tens of thousands of clones, 75% to 95% of them detected only once. The ten largest account for 0.34% of the sample. The label giving this sample's time point can be read as: blood sample drawn before combined kidney and bone marrow transplant. The sample here was Tregs from blood, taken before the transplant. The source of these receptors is a human donor who received a combined kidney and bone marrow transplant.

This chain joins TRBV7-2 and TRBJ2-1; D gene ambiguous. The ends were cut back, 2 bases at V and 9 bases at J, with 5 bases in the middle. Germline CDR1 reads SGHTA; CDR2 reads FQGNSA. The CDR3 sequence is 11 residues long. For the CDR3, the DNA is TGTGCCAGCAGCTTAAAAGGTGAGCAGTTCTTC. Residues: CASSLKGEQFF.

The CDR3 DNA follows: TGTGCTAGTGGTTCCGGGACAGGGGGCAGGACAGATACGCAGTATTTT. Translation gives CASGSGTGGRTDTQYF. This chain connects TRBV12-5 to TRBJ2-3; 12 nucleotides agree with TRBD1. The germline V gene has CDR1 LGHNT and CDR2 FRNRAP. V gave up 4 bases and J gave up 3 bases; unmatched junction bases: 5. The CDR3 covers 16 residues. Full variable domain (missing parts from reference TRBV12-5 and TRBJ2-3): DARVTQTPRHKVTEMGQEVTMRCQPILGHNTVFWYRQTMMQGLELLAYFRNRAPLDDSGMPKDRFSAEMPDATLATLKIQPSEPRDSAVYFCASGSGTGGRTDTQYFGPGTRLTVL.

The chain employs TRBV18 and TRBJ2-1; D is uncertain. CDR1 and CDR2 (germline): KGHSH, LQKENI. This CDR3 spans 13 amino acids. V gave up 1 base and J gave up 3 bases, with 4 bases separating them. The chain's CDR3 is CASSPLLYNEQFF. CDR3 DNA sequence: TGTGCCAGCTCACCACTCCTCTACAATGAGCAGTTCTTC.

The CDR3: CASSPRQGVDGELFF. The DNA for the CDR3 is TGTGCCAGCTCACCACGACAGGGGGTTGACGGGGAGCTGTTTTTT. The V call is TRBV18, the J call TRBJ2-2; 9 nucleotides line up with TRBD1. Trimming at V came to 1 base and at J to 7 bases, leaving 4 bases not matched to a gene. The CDR3 contains 15 residues. Germline-derived CDR1 and CDR2 are KGHSH and LQKENI.

The rearrangement uses TRBV4-1 and TRBJ2-7, with D maybe TRBD2 (6 bases). Trimming left V 0 bases short and J 2 bases short, with 8 bases between. The CDR3 covers 14 residues. Germline V gene data show CDR1 as MGHRA and CDR2 as YSYEKL. The CDR3 spells CASSQDPGAYEQYF. As DNA, the CDR3 is TGCGCCAGCAGCCAAGATCCGGGGGCCTACGAGCAGTACTTC.

This clone turned up a few times. CDR3 sequence reads: CASFINYGYTF. The CDR3 coding sequence is TGTGCCAGCTTTATCAACTATGGCTACACCTTC. This chain joins TRBV6-1 and TRBJ1-2; D not resolved. Germline V gene lookup returns CDR1 MNHNS and CDR2 SASEGT. The CDR3 is 11 amino acids. The V gene lost 8 bases and the J gene lost 2 bases, with 6 bases spanning the gap.

The V and J genes are TRBV6-6 and TRBJ2-7, with 8 nucleotides matching TRBD2. The J segment lost 5 bases and the V segment lost 5 bases, leaving 11 bases of the junction unmatched. CDR1 is MNHNY, CDR2 SVGAGI, per germline (reference sequence). The CDR3 has 15 residues. CDR3 sequence (DNA): TGTGCCAGCAGTCATTTTAGCGGGACGCCGGACGAGCAGTACTTC. This codes for CASSHFSGTPDEQYF.

The chain links TRBV15 to TRBJ2-1, with TRBD2 as a possible D gene (5 bases). Trimming stripped 3 bases from V and 16 bases from J, with 19 bases between. CDR3 length: 13 amino acids. The germline V gene has CDR1 LNHNV and CDR2 YYDKDF (reference sequence). The CDR3 DNA sequence: TGTGCCACCAGCAGGGTAGTGGAGGCAACCCCATTCTTC. The encoded protein is CATSRVVEATPFF.

The genes are TRBV7-9 and TRBJ1-4, with a tentative D call TRBD1 (6 bases). V was clipped by 5 bases and J by 6 bases, with 19 bases between them. Germline-derived CDR1 and CDR2 are SEHNR and FQNEAQ (reference sequence). The CDR3 totals 16 residues. The CDR3 reads CASSAGQRSGYEKLFF. The CDR3 DNA reads TGTGCCAGCAGCGCCGGACAGCGTTCCGGGTATGAAAAACTGTTTTTT.

The chain links TRBV7-2 to TRBJ1-5, with 11 bases identical to TRBD1. Germline V gene lookup returns CDR1 SGHTA and CDR2 FQGNSA. V lost 5 bases to trimming and J lost 6 bases; unmatched junction nucleotides: 9. The CDR3 sequence is 16 residues long. The DNA for the CDR3 is TGTGCCAGCAGCCCCTCCCCGGACAGGGGGCGTCAGCCCCAGCATTTT. Translation: CASSPSPDRGRQPQHF.

This clone is a singleton in its sample. This chain uses TRBV28 with TRBJ1-1; D is unclear. Germline V CDR1 and CDR2: MDHEN, SYDVKM. The V end was cut by 7 bases, the J end by 8 bases, with 11 bases between. This CDR3 is built from 11 residues. CDR3 nucleotides: TGTGCCAGCAACCCAAGCCTCGAAGCTTTCTTT. This gives the protein CASNPSLEAFF.

The rearrangement uses TRBV27 and TRBJ2-2; D may be TRBD1 (6 bases). The CDR3 covers 17 residues. Trimming pared 4 bases from V and 6 bases from J, leaving 21 bases between. CDR1 MNHEY and CDR2 SMNVEV come from the germline V gene (reference sequence). CDR3 amino acids: CASSSRQFRQAPGELFF. The CDR3 DNA reads TGTGCCAGCAGTTCCCGACAATTCCGACAGGCTCCCGGGGAGCTGTTTTTT.

The chain combines TRBV28 with TRBJ1-1; 8 bases align to TRBD1. CDR3 length: 14 residues. After removal of 6 bases from V and 4 bases from J, the junction contained 7 bases not matched to a gene. Germline V gene sequence: CDR1 MDHEN, CDR2 SYDVKM. In DNA, the CDR3 is TGTGCCAGCAGACGACAGGGGATGATCACTGAAGCTTTCTTT. It yields the protein CASRRQGMITEAFF.

The V gene is TRBV7-9, the J gene TRBJ2-5, with D possibly being TRBD2 (5 bases). The end of the DNA fits TRBJ2-7 better, so the J call may be wrong. The CDR3 loop spans 13 amino acids. Per the germline V gene, CDR1 is SEHNR and CDR2 is FQNEAQ (reference sequence). CDR3 DNA: TGTGCCAGCAGCCTGAGCGGATCCTACGAGCAGTACTTC. Translation gives CASSLSGSYEQYF.

V is TRBV9 and J is TRBJ2-1, with 8 positions matching TRBD2. Unmatched junction bases numbered 8, after V lost 2 bases and J lost 4 bases. Germline CDR1 reads SGDLS; CDR2 reads YYNGEE. This CDR3 has 16 amino acids. The CDR3 DNA reads TGTGCCAGCAGCGTCGAGGGCGGGAGGTATTACAATGAGCAGTTCTTC. Translation: CASSVEGGRYYNEQFF.

The rearrangement links TRBV5-1 to TRBJ2-3; possible D gene TRBD1, 6 bases. Trimming took off 1 base at V and 4 bases at J, with 16 bases between the two ends. The CDR3 extends over 16 amino acids. Germline-derived CDR1 and CDR2 are SGHRS and YFSETQ. Here the CDR3 DNA reads TGCGCCAGCAGCTTGTCCTCTACAGGGCTGGCAGATACGCAGTATTTT. Its protein product is CASSLSSTGLADTQYF. Using reference TRBV5-1 and TRBJ2-3 for the parts outside the CDR3, the full variable domain is KAGVTQTPRYLIKTRGQQVTLSCSPISGHRSVSWYQQTPGQGLQFLFEYFSETQRNKGNFPGRFSGRQFSNSRSEMNVSTLELGDSALYLCASSLSSTGLADTQYFGPGTRLTVL.

J is TRBJ1-2 and V is TRBV18; TRBD1 is a possible D gene (5 bases). The CDR3 is 14 residues long. Germline assignment: CDR1 KGHSH and CDR2 LQKENI. V lost 5 bases and J 6 bases, leaving 16 bases between the germline ends. Here the CDR3 reads CASSSDSLGDGYTF. CDR3 nucleotides: TGTGCCAGCTCATCCGACAGCCTAGGGGATGGCTACACCTTC.

V and J are TRBV9 and TRBJ2-2; 14 nucleotides line up with TRBD2. The junction had 2 bases not matched to a gene; V was cut back by 2 bases and J by 5 bases. Germline CDR1 is SGDLS and CDR2 is YYNGEE. The CDR3 loop spans 16 amino acids. CDR3 in amino acids: CASSVTSGRVTGELFF. CDR3 DNA sequence: TGTGCCAGCAGCGTGACTAGCGGGAGGGTGACCGGGGAGCTGTTTTTT. Complete variable domain (other parts from reference TRBV9 and TRBJ2-2): DSGVTQTPKHLITATGQRVTLRCSPRSGDLSVYWYQQSLDQGLQFLIQYYNGEERAKGNILERFSAQQFPDLHSELNLSSLELGDSALYFCASSVTSGRVTGELFFGEGSRLTVL.

This sequence joins TRBV19 and TRBJ2-7, with D uncertain. V gave up 3 bases and J gave up 6 bases, with 6 bases separating them. Germline assignment: CDR1 LNHDA and CDR2 SQIVND (reference sequence). CDR3 length: 11 amino acids. CDR3 nucleotides: TGTGCCAGTAGTATGCATGCCGAGCAGTACTTC. This sequence encodes CASSMHAEQYF.

This clone has only a few counts. V and J are TRBV6-1 and TRBJ2-5; possible D gene TRBD1, 6 bases. CDR1 and CDR2 (germline): MNHNS, SASEGT. The CDR3 loop spans 13 amino acids. V lost 5 bases to trimming and J lost 5 bases, with 12 bases between them. The CDR3 loop reads CASSSAGVETQYF. CDR3 coding DNA: TGTGCCAGCAGTTCCGCAGGGGTGGAGACCCAGTACTTC.

The rearrangement links TRBV28 to TRBJ2-3; TRBD2 aligns across 9 bases. The V and J ends lost 5 bases and 0 bases, in that order; junction bases with no gene match: 3. CDR1 MDHEN and CDR2 SYDVKM come from the germline V gene. CDR3 length: 15 residues. The CDR3 DNA reads TGTGCCAGCAGTGGACTAGCGTCTAGCACAGATACGCAGTATTTT. It specifies CASSGLASSTDTQYF.

Only a few counts were recorded for this clone. J is TRBJ2-5 and V is TRBV5-6; weak D call: TRBD2 (6 bases). V gave up 4 bases and J gave up 4 bases, with 20 bases separating them. The CDR3 extends over 16 amino acids. The V gene's germline CDR1 is SGHDT and CDR2 YYEEEE. In DNA form, the CDR3 reads TGTGCCAGCAGCCCACGAGCGGGTAGGGTTAGAGAGACCCAGTACTTC. Translating it yields CASSPRAGRVRETQYF.

The rearrangement joins TRBV5-3 to TRBJ1-4; D unresolved. TRBV5-3 is marked as an open reading frame, function uncertain. This CDR3 has 15 residues. V lost 4 bases, J lost 8 bases, and 18 bases lay in between. The CDR3 here is CARSLYRDNREKLFF. The CDR3 region has the DNA TGTGCCAGAAGCCTCTACAGAGACAATCGGGAAAAACTGTTTTTT.